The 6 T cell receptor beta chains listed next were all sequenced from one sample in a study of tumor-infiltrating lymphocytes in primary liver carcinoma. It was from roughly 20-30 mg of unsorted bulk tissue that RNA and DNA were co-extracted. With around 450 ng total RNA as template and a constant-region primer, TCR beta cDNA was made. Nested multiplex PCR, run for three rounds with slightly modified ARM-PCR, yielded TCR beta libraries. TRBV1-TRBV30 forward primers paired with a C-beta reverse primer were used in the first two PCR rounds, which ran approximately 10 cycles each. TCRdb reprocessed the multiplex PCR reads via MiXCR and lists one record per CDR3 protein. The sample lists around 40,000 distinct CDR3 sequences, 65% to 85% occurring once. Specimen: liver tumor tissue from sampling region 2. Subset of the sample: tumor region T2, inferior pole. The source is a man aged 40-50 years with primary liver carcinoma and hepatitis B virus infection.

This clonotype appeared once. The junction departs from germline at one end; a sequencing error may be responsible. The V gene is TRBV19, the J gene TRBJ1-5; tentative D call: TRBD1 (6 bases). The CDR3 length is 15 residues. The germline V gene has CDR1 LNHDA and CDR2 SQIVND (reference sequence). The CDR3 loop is CASSMRTASNQPQHF. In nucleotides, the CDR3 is TGCGCCAGTAGCATGAGGACAGCTAGCAATCAGCCCCAGCATTTT.

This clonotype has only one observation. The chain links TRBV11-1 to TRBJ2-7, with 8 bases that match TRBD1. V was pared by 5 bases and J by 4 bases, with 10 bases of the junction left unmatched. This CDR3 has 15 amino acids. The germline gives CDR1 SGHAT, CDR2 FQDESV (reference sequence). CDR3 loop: CASSTPPGGAYEQYF. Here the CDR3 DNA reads TGTGCCAGCAGCACGCCTCCAGGGGGCGCTTACGAGCAGTACTTC.

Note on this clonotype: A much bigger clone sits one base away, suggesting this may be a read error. The CDR3 protein is CAGSAYRGTNEKLFF. The CDR3 coding sequence is TGTGCCGGTAGTGCGTACAGGGGTACTAATGAAAAACTGTTTTTT. The chain employs TRBV19 and TRBJ1-4; 7 bases are a match to TRBD1. The CDR3 length is 15 residues. Germline V lookup: CDR1 LNHDA, CDR2 SQIVND (reference sequence).

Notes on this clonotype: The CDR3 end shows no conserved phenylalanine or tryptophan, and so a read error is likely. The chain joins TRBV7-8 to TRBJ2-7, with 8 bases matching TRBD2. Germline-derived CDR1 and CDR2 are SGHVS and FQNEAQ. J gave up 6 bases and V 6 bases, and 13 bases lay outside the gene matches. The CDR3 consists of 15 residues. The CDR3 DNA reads TGTGCCAGCAGTGTAACTAGCGGAGCTAGGTCCGAGCAGTACATC. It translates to CASSVTSGARSEQYI.

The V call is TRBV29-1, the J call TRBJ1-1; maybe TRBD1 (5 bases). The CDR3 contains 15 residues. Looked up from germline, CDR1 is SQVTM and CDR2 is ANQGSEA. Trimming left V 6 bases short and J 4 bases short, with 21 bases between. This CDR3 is CSVGAGWGMGTEAFF. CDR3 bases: TGCAGCGTCGGCGCAGGGTGGGGTATGGGCACTGAAGCTTTCTTT. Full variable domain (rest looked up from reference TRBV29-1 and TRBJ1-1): SAVISQKPSRDICQRGTSLTIQCQVDSQVTMMFWYRQQPGQSLTLIATANQGSEATYESGFVIDKFPISRPNLTFSTLTVSNMSPEDSSIYLCSVGAGWGMGTEAFFGQGTRLTVV.

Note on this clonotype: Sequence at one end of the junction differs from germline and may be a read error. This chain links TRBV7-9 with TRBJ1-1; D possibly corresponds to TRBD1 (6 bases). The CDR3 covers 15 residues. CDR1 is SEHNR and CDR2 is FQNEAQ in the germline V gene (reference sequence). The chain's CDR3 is CASSLTTGRDTEAFF. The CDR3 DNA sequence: TGTGCCAGTAGCTTAACCACAGGGAGGGACACTGAAGCTTTCTTT.